The rows below give T cell receptor beta chains drawn from one sample of a study of vaccination effects on CD4 cells after COVID-19. Antigens of these TCRs are unknown. Clones were sequenced by immunoSEQ multiplex PCR, and TCRdb holds only the in-frame ones, with some missing. The sample records 45,000 to 55,000 clones, 65% to 75% being singletons. Material: CD4+ T cells from PBMCs cultured without peptide, obtained after COVID-19 vaccination. Receptor source: a human donor who had a prior SARS-CoV-2 infection. CDR3s include the opening cysteine and the closing phenylalanine or tryptophan. D genes are given only for firm matches. Where a row states a size, it is once, few, many or the class of an expanded clone; other rows omit it.

clone size	J gene	V gene	D gene	CDR3 protein	CDR3 DNA
NA	TRBJ2-1	TRBV7-2	NA	CASSSRLVFNEQFF	TGTGCCAGCAGCTCCAGACTAGTATTCAATGAGCAGTTCTTC
NA	TRBJ2-3	TRBV9	NA	CASSVAGVSTDTQYF	TGTGCCAGCAGCGTAGCGGGGGTAAGCACAGATACGCAGTATTTT
NA	TRBJ2-7	TRBV7-2	NA	CASSGMGQRGSYEQYF	TGTGCCAGCAGCGGGATGGGACAGCGGGGCTCCTACGAGCAGTACTTC
NA	TRBJ2-4	TRBV5-1	TRBD1	CASSSTDRAGNIQYF	TGCGCCAGCAGCTCGACCGACAGGGCGGGAAACATTCAGTACTTC
NA	TRBJ2-2	TRBV9	NA	CASSVASGELFF	TGTGCCAGCAGCGTAGCCAGCGGGGAGCTGTTTTTT
NA	TRBJ2-5	TRBV2	NA	CASSEYSRETQYF	TGTGCCAGCAGTGAGTACAGCCGGGAGACCCAGTACTTC
NA	TRBJ1-1	TRBV11-2	NA	CASSPGWLGEAFF	TGTGCCAGCAGCCCAGGGTGGCTAGGTGAAGCTTTCTTT
few	TRBJ2-5	TRBV5-8	TRBD2	CASSLGLAGDETQYF	TGTGCCAGCAGCTTGGGACTAGCGGGGGATGAGACCCAGTACTTC
NA	TRBJ2-7	TRBV4-3	NA	CASSQEEWSTYEQYF	TGCGCCAGCAGCCAAGAGGAATGGAGCACTTACGAGCAGTACTTC
NA	TRBJ2-7	TRBV24-1	TRBD2	CATSQSSGSFYEQYF	TGTGCCACCAGTCAATCTAGCGGGAGTTTCTACGAGCAGTACTTC
NA	TRBJ2-3	TRBV19	NA	CASSKGALRVSDTQYF	TGTGCCAGTAGCAAAGGGGCGTTAAGGGTTTCAGATACGCAGTATTTT
NA	TRBJ2-3	TRBV7-9	NA	CASSLSRATASDTQYF	TGTGCCAGCAGCTTAAGTCGAGCGACAGCATCAGATACGCAGTATTTT
NA	TRBJ2-1	TRBV11-3	NA	CASSVQSPLYNEQFF	TGTGCCAGCAGCGTCCAAAGCCCCCTCTACAATGAGCAGTTCTTC
few	TRBJ2-7	TRBV12-2	NA	CASRLGAPGGYEQYF	TGTGCAAGTCGCTTGGGAGCCCCCGGTGGTTACGAGCAGTACTTC
few	TRBJ1-2	TRBV6-5	TRBD1	CATRTGELNYGYTF	TGTGCCACAAGGACAGGGGAACTAAACTATGGCTACACCTTC
NA	TRBJ2-2	TRBV9	NA	CASSVGAGNTGELFF	TGTGCCAGCAGCGTAGGGGCGGGGAACACCGGGGAGCTGTTTTTT
NA	TRBJ1-4	TRBV7-9	TRBD1	CASSLDRVYEKLFF	TGTGCCAGCAGCCTGGACAGGGTGTACGAAAAACTGTTTTTT
NA	TRBJ1-2	TRBV11-2	NA	CASSIKGRRASHYGYTF	TGTGCCAGCAGCATTAAGGGCCGCAGGGCGTCCCACTATGGCTACACCTTC
NA	TRBJ2-1	TRBV20-1	NA	CSASLAGLNEQFF	TGCAGTGCTAGTTTGGCAGGGTTGAATGAGCAGTTCTTC
NA	TRBJ1-2	TRBV2	NA	CASRRFGTYGYTF	TGTGCCAGCAGGCGGTTCGGGACTTATGGCTACACCTTC
NA	TRBJ2-3	TRBV6-6	TRBD2	CASSYHRLAGKYF	TGTGCCAGCAGTTACCATCGGCTAGCGGGGAAGTATTTT
NA	TRBJ2-5	TRBV5-8	NA	CASSTDYGLETQYF	TGTGCCAGCAGCACGGACTATGGTTTAGAGACCCAGTACTTC
NA	TRBJ1-5	TRBV7-2	TRBD1	CASTPFTGTGGLGSQPQHF	TGTGCCAGCACCCCCTTCACCGGGACAGGGGGCTTGGGTAGTCAGCCCCAGCATTTT
NA	TRBJ1-5	TRBV2	NA	CASKEGAGSNQPQHF	TGTGCCAGCAAAGAGGGCGCAGGCAGCAATCAGCCCCAGCATTTT
once	TRBJ1-2	TRBV19	TRBD1	CASSPRDRRRYGYTF	TGTGCCAGTAGTCCCCGGGACAGGCGTCGGTATGGCTACACCTTC
NA	TRBJ1-2	TRBV19	TRBD1	CASSISRQGRGGYTF	TGTGCCAGTAGTATAAGCCGACAGGGGAGAGGTGGCTACACCTTC
NA	TRBJ1-1	TRBV30	NA	CAWTRTGNTEAFF	TGTGCCTGGACCAGGACGGGGAACACTGAAGCTTTCTTT
NA	TRBJ1-4	TRBV3-1/TRBV3-2	NA	CASSQGRSHGGLFF	TGTGCCAGCAGCCAGGGACGGAGCCATGGGGGACTGTTTTTT